Below, 14 T cell receptor beta chains from the same sample are listed, as sequenced in a study of radiation and T cells in renal cell carcinoma. The sample's time point: blood 4 weeks post-SBRT, at nephrectomy. Treatment given: 15 Gy SBRT to primary tumor, nephrectomy 4 weeks later. Clones were read by immunoSEQ multiplex PCR, and TCRdb kept only the in-frame ones, dropping some. The data hold some 80,000 clones, with over 65% observed a single time. Here the sequenced sample was blood, taken from a patient whose treatment included radiotherapy and nephrectomy. The receptors here all came from a woman aged 55-70 years with renal cell carcinoma.

The chain links TRBV5-5 to TRBJ2-4; TRBD2 is a possible D gene (5 bases). Germline lookup yields CDR1 SGHKS and CDR2 YYEKEE (reference sequence). The V end was cut by 0 bases, the J end by 7 bases, with 11 bases between. This CDR3 contains 14 residues. CDR3 protein: CASSLAAGGNIQYF. The CDR3 nucleotides are TGTGCCAGCAGCTTGGCCGCGGGTGGTAACATTCAGTACTTC.

The V call is TRBV11-2, the J call TRBJ2-7; possible D gene TRBD1, 6 bases. The CDR3 covers 16 residues. Trimming removed 0 bases from V and 5 bases from J, with 17 bases in between. Per germline, CDR1 SGHAT and CDR2 FQNNGV. CDR3 bases: TGTGCCAGCAGCTTAGATCCCCAGGGGTTGTGGGACGAGCAGTACTTC. Residues: CASSLDPQGLWDEQYF.

The V call is TRBV6-5, the J call TRBJ1-2, with a weak D call TRBD1 (5 bases). CDR3 length equals 14 residues. The V and J ends lost 5 bases and 2 bases respectively, with 12 bases between them. Germline V gene sequence: CDR1 MNHEY, CDR2 SVGAGI. The CDR3 loop is CASSPLTANYGYTF. In DNA, the CDR3 is TGTGCCAGCAGTCCCCTGACAGCGAACTATGGCTACACCTTC.

This rearrangement joins TRBV11-2 to TRBJ2-4, with D possibly matching TRBD2 (5 bases). Trimming took 2 bases from V and 4 from J, leaving 12 bases between them. From germline, CDR1 is SGHAT and CDR2 FQNNGV. The CDR3 runs 15 residues. As DNA, the CDR3 is TGTGCCAGCAGCTTATCCGAGAGCGGTAAAAACATTCAGTACTTC. It encodes CASSLSESGKNIQYF. Drawing the rest from reference TRBV11-2 and TRBJ2-4, the complete variable domain is EAGVAQSPRYKIIEKRQSVAFWCNPISGHATLYWYQQILGQGPKLLIQFQNNGVVDDSQLPKDRFSAERLKGVDSTLKIQPAKLEDSAVYLCASSLSESGKNIQYFGAGTRLSVL.

The chain carries TRBV5-1 and TRBJ1-2, with D uncertain. CDR1 SGHRS and CDR2 YFSETQ come from the germline V gene. The CDR3 has 15 amino acids. V lost 1 base, J lost 0 bases, and 10 bases lay in between. CDR3 protein: CASSLIGGTNYGYTF. CDR3 sequence (DNA): TGCGCCAGCAGCTTGATCGGCGGCACTAACTATGGCTACACCTTC.

There are a few counts of this clone. The V call is TRBV9, the J call TRBJ2-1, with 12 bases matching TRBD2. V dropped 0 bases and J dropped 10; count of bases not matched to a gene: 8. Germline CDR1 and CDR2: SGDLS and YYNGEE. CDR3 length: 16 amino acids. CDR3 DNA sequence: TGTGCCAGCAGCGTAGCTCCTAGCGGGAGGGGTGGGGAGCAGTTCTTC. Amino acids: CASSVAPSGRGGEQFF.

V and J are TRBV29-1 and TRBJ2-7, with D perhaps matching TRBD1 or TRBD2 (5 bases each). Trimming cost V 5 bases and J 7 bases, with 21 bases left between them. This CDR3 has 14 amino acids. Germline CDR1 SQVTM, CDR2 ANQGSEA. The CDR3 nucleotides are TGCAGCGTTCAGGGACGGCCGTCTTCAAAGGAGCAGTACTTC. Translated: CSVQGRPSSKEQYF.

The chain recombines TRBV7-9 with TRBJ2-7, with a weak D call TRBD1 (6 bases). Germline loops: CDR1 SEHNR, CDR2 FQNEAQ (reference sequence). The CDR3 is 13 residues long. Trimming pared 2 bases from V and 7 bases from J, leaving 12 bases between. The CDR3 DNA sequence: TGTGCCAGCAGCTTATACAGGGCTGAAGAGCAGTACTTC. Its protein product is CASSLYRAEEQYF.

The chain combines TRBV4-1 with TRBJ2-2, with 8 nucleotides matching TRBD2. V trimming: 1 base; J trimming: 4 bases; junction bases outside the gene matches: 2. The CDR3 runs to 15 residues. Germline CDR1 and CDR2: MGHRA and YSYEKL. CDR3 nucleotides: TGCGCCAGCAGCCAAGCCGGGGGGGCCACCGGGGAGCTGTTTTTT. It codes for CASSQAGGATGELFF.

This sequence joins TRBV7-2 and TRBJ2-5; TRBD1 aligns across 7 bases. V lost 5 bases to trimming and J lost 3 bases; unmatched junction nucleotides: 6. Germline V gene data show CDR1 as SGHTA and CDR2 as FQGNSA. The CDR3 contains 14 residues. The CDR3 DNA sequence: TGTGCCAGCAGCCCCCGGGACAGAAAAGAGACCCAGTACTTC. Protein sequence: CASSPRDRKETQYF.

This chain links TRBV19 with TRBJ1-6; D unresolved. There are 16 residues in the CDR3. Germline V gene sequence: CDR1 LNHDA, CDR2 SQIVND (reference sequence). The germline V and J ends were trimmed by 2 bases and 0 bases, with 8 bases remaining between them. The CDR3 protein is CASSIQASSYNSPLHF. CDR3 bases: TGTGCCAGTAGTATACAGGCGAGCTCCTATAATTCACCCCTCCACTTT.

This chain connects TRBV4-2 to TRBJ2-7, with TRBD2 as a possible D gene (5 bases). The V and J ends lost 5 bases and 0 bases respectively, with 11 bases between them. Germline-derived CDR1 and CDR2 are LGHNA and YNFKEQ. The CDR3 has 14 residues. The CDR3 DNA reads as TGTGCCAGCAGCTTTCGGGAAAACTCCTACGAGCAGTACTTC. It yields the protein CASSFRENSYEQYF.

The J gene is TRBJ2-1, the V gene TRBV7-3; TRBD1 or TRBD2 may be the D gene (5 bases each). V was trimmed by 5 bases and J by 7 bases, leaving 18 bases between them. The CDR3 loop spans 15 amino acids. CDR1 and CDR2 from the germline V gene are SGHTA and FQGTGA. Here the CDR3 reads CASSLSLGTLNEQFF. The CDR3, as DNA: TGTGCCAGCAGCCTTAGCCTCGGGACCCTAAATGAGCAGTTCTTC.

This clone was recorded a few times. The rearrangement joins TRBV15 to TRBJ1-5; D is possibly TRBD1 (5 bases). V was pared by 5 bases and J by 5 bases, with 10 bases between. Germline values: CDR1 LNHNV, CDR2 YYDKDF (reference sequence). The CDR3 is 13 residues long. CDR3 loop: CATSLDSYQPQHF. DNA of the CDR3: TGTGCCACCAGCCTTGACAGTTATCAGCCCCAGCATTTT.